Each of the 31 T cell receptor beta chains below was sequenced from the same sample in a study of CD8 T cells in ankylosing spondylitis. One entry per CDR3 protein, called by TCRdb with MiXCR from the 5' RACE reads. The repertoire holds over 400,000 distinct CDR3 sequences, about 24% seen once, with about 0.9% in the top ten. Study results and limitations: A TCR beta motif made of 7 to 9 highly homologous variants seemed typical of ankylosing spondylitis blood.

Antigens for these TCRs are unknown. The sample comprised blood, either unsorted or a sorted T cell fraction (not recorded which). All receptors come from a male donor with ankylosing spondylitis.

The J gene is TRBJ2-1, the V gene TRBV7-6; 15 bases align to TRBD2. V lost 0 bases to trimming and J lost 6 bases; unmatched junction nucleotides: 6. The germline gives CDR1 SGHVS, CDR2 FNYEAQ. CDR3 length equals 18 residues. CDR3 amino acids: CASSLAGTSGRLPNEQFF. The CDR3 DNA is TGTGCCAGCAGCTTAGCTGGGACTAGCGGGAGGTTACCCAATGAGCAGTTCTTC. The full variable domain, completed using reference TRBV7-6 and TRBJ2-1, is GAGVSQSPRYKVTKRGQDVALRCDPISGHVSLYWYRQALGQGPEFLTYFNYEAQQDKSGLPNDRFSAERPEGSISTLTIQRTEQRDSAMYRCASSLAGTSGRLPNEQFFGPGTRLTVL.

This clonotype was counted between two and nine times. This sequence joins TRBV29-1 and TRBJ2-1; D is uncertain. The CDR3 spans 12 residues. Germline V gene sequence: CDR1 SQVTM, CDR2 ANQGSEA. V lost 3 bases, J lost 2 bases, and 5 bases lay in between. The CDR3 loop reads CSVDWPYNEQFF. The DNA for the CDR3 is TGCAGCGTTGACTGGCCCTACAATGAGCAGTTCTTC.

The V gene is TRBV30, the J gene TRBJ2-3; TRBD2 is a possible D gene (6 bases). Germline V lookup: CDR1 GTSNPN, CDR2 SVGIG (reference sequence). This CDR3 has 16 amino acids. Trimming cost V 3 bases and J 2 bases, with 18 bases left between them. CDR3 in DNA: TGTGCCTGGAGCGCCGGTACGGCGGGGAACACAGATACGCAGTATTTT. Translation gives CAWSAGTAGNTDTQYF.

This clonotype was recorded many times. The chain is built from TRBV27 and TRBJ2-2; D perhaps matches TRBD2 (6 bases). This CDR3 is built from 14 residues. Germline CDR1 and CDR2: MNHEY and SMNVEV (reference sequence). The germline V and J ends were trimmed by 2 bases and 3 bases, with 7 bases remaining between them. CDR3 nucleotides: TGTGCCAGCAGTTTACGGGAGTACACCGGGGAGCTGTTTTTT. Its translation: CASSLREYTGELFF.

The chain joins TRBV7-9 to TRBJ1-1; unclear D gene. V was pared by 2 bases and J by 3 bases, with 19 bases between. Germline V gene lookup returns CDR1 SEHNR and CDR2 FQNEAQ (reference sequence). The CDR3 has 17 residues. CDR3 DNA sequence: TGTGCCAGCAGCTTATTGGTCGTCCTGGGGATGGACACTGAAGCTTTCTTT. It translates to CASSLLVVLGMDTEAFF.

The chain joins TRBV7-8 to TRBJ2-1, with D tentatively TRBD2 (5 bases). This CDR3 spans 12 amino acids. Between the trimmed V and J ends, which lost 5 bases and 9 bases, there was a span of 11 bases. Per the germline V gene, CDR1 is SGHVS and CDR2 is FQNEAQ. This CDR3 is CASSTLEVEQFF. The CDR3, as DNA: TGTGCCAGCAGCACCCTGGAGGTTGAGCAGTTCTTC.

This clonotype was seen only a few times. The rearrangement joins TRBV7-9 to TRBJ2-7; no clear D. Trimming shortened V by 3 bases and J by 5 bases, and 14 bases separated the two germline ends. Germline assignment: CDR1 SEHNR and CDR2 FQNEAQ (reference sequence). The CDR3 has 14 amino acids. The CDR3 coding sequence is TGTGCCAGCAGCTTCCAAACGGGTTCAAACGAGCAGTACTTC. It specifies CASSFQTGSNEQYF.

The V call is TRBV5-6, the J call TRBJ2-3; TRBD2 matches at 16 bases. CDR1 SGHDT and CDR2 YYEEEE come from the germline V gene. The CDR3 has 17 amino acids. The J segment lost 4 bases and the V segment lost 0 bases, leaving 2 bases of the junction unmatched. CDR3 region: CASSLAGTSGRADTQYF. CDR3 bases: TGTGCCAGCAGCTTGGCCGGGACTAGCGGGAGGGCAGATACGCAGTATTTT. The whole variable domain, remainder taken from reference TRBV5-6 and TRBJ2-3, is DAGVTQSPTHLIKTRGQQVTLRCSPKSGHDTVSWYQQALGQGPQFIFQYYEEEERQRGNFPDRFSGHQFPNYSSELNVNALLLGDSALYLCASSLAGTSGRADTQYFGPGTRLTVL.

This chain uses TRBV7-9 with TRBJ2-5; 8 bases align to TRBD2. Germline values: CDR1 SEHNR, CDR2 FQNEAQ (reference sequence). CDR3 size: 17 residues. J lost 4 bases, V lost 2 bases, and 12 bases had no gene match. This CDR3 reads CASSLSAGGPFLETQYF. In DNA form, the CDR3 reads TGTGCCAGCAGCTTAAGTGCGGGAGGACCTTTTTTAGAGACCCAGTACTTC.

The table lists this clonotype with a few counts. The chain joins TRBV20-1 to TRBJ2-2; 8 bases map to TRBD2. J was trimmed by 7 bases and V by 2 bases; bases with no gene match: 6. The CDR3 totals 14 residues. In germline, CDR1 is DFQATT, CDR2 SNEGSKA (reference sequence). The CDR3 is CSARNGRGNGELFF. The CDR3 DNA is TGCAGTGCTAGAAACGGGAGGGGTAACGGGGAGCTGTTTTTT.

This rearrangement joins TRBV2 to TRBJ1-2, with 9 bases matching TRBD1. This CDR3 has 16 residues. Germline V lookup: CDR1 SNHLY, CDR2 FYNNEI. The ends lost 7 bases at V and 8 bases at J; junction bases unmatched: 17. The CDR3 nucleotides are TGTGCCAGCACCCCATTCTTCTCCGGGACAGGGCAAGGCTACACCTTC. Translated: CASTPFFSGTGQGYTF.

This clonotype was observed a few times. The chain has TRBV29-1 and TRBJ1-1; D is unresolved. CDR1 and CDR2 from the germline V gene are SQVTM and ANQGSEA. This CDR3 spans 13 amino acids. V dropped 5 bases and J dropped 1 base, with 11 bases sitting between them. CDR3 bases: TGCAGCGTTACCCCGGCGAAGAACACTGAAGCTTTCTTT. This codes for CSVTPAKNTEAFF.

This clonotype has a handful of counts. The rearrangement joins TRBV3-1 to TRBJ1-2; D call uncertain. Germline V gene sequence: CDR1 LGHDT, CDR2 YNNKEL (reference sequence). This CDR3 contains 13 residues. Trimming removed 1 base at V and 4 bases at J, with 7 bases between. CDR3 sequence (DNA): TGTGCCAGCAGCCAAGTTCCGACCTATGGCTACACCTTC. This translates into CASSQVPTYGYTF.

Only a few counts were recorded for this clonotype. The chain couples TRBV5-1 to TRBJ2-3; D is perhaps TRBD1 or TRBD2 (5 bases each). The germline V and J ends were trimmed by 3 bases and 0 bases, with 14 bases remaining between them. From germline, CDR1 is SGHRS and CDR2 YFSETQ. This CDR3 spans 16 amino acids. The CDR3 sequence: CASSSEGQPSTDTQYF. The CDR3 region has the DNA TGCGCCAGCAGCTCCGAGGGGCAACCTAGCACAGATACGCAGTATTTT.

The rearrangement uses TRBV20-1 and TRBJ1-1; D unclear. CDR1 and CDR2 (germline): DFQATT, SNEGSKA (reference sequence). The CDR3 loop spans 12 amino acids. V was cut by 3 bases and J by 4 bases, with 9 bases left in between. CDR3 sequence (DNA): TGCAGTGCTAGGAGCATTTCCACTGAAGCTTTCTTT. Protein sequence: CSARSISTEAFF.

This chain uses TRBV12-5 with TRBJ1-2; 12 positions agree with TRBD1. V lost 4 bases and J lost 5; bases outside the gene matches: 5. CDR3 length: 15 residues. CDR1 is LGHNT, CDR2 FRNRAP, per germline. The CDR3 here is CASGSGTGGFYGYTF. CDR3 coding DNA: TGTGCTAGTGGTTCCGGGACAGGGGGCTTTTATGGCTACACCTTC.

This clonotype was picked up a small number of times. V and J are TRBV20-1 and TRBJ2-5, with D hard to call. This CDR3 spans 14 amino acids. V lost 4 bases and J 4 bases, leaving 16 bases between the germline ends. Germline V gene data show CDR1 as DFQATT and CDR2 as SNEGSKA (reference sequence). CDR3 nucleotide sequence: TGCAGTGCTAACCTAGACTTAGGGCGAGAGACCCAGTACTTC. Protein product: CSANLDLGRETQYF.

The gene calls are TRBV2 and TRBJ2-2; no definite D call. Trimming stripped 1 base from V and 0 bases from J, with 6 bases between. The germline V gene has CDR1 SNHLY and CDR2 FYNNEI. The CDR3 is 15 residues long. CDR3 bases: TGTGCCAGCAGTGAAGAGACGCCGAACACCGGGGAGCTGTTTTTT. The encoded protein is CASSEETPNTGELFF.

This clonotype was observed a handful of times. The rearrangement links TRBV6-6 to TRBJ1-6; no clear D. This CDR3 contains 12 residues. Per the germline V gene, CDR1 is MNHNY and CDR2 is SVGAGI (reference sequence). Trimming took 2 bases from V and 9 from J, leaving 5 bases between them. CDR3 coding DNA: TGTGCCAGCAGTTACGATGGTTCACCCCTCCACTTT. Encoded protein: CASSYDGSPLHF.

J is TRBJ2-5 and V is TRBV5-1, with TRBD1 matching 7 bases. This CDR3 spans 16 amino acids. The germline V gene has CDR1 SGHRS and CDR2 YFSETQ. J gave up 4 bases and V 3 bases, and 12 bases lay outside the gene matches. For the CDR3, the DNA is TGCGCCAGCAGCTCCTATGAAAGGGGGCGCGGAGAGACCCAGTACTTC. Translating gives CASSSYERGRGETQYF.

This clonotype was observed a few times. The V call is TRBV12-3 or TRBV12-4, the J call TRBJ2-1; D possibly corresponds to TRBD1 (6 bases). Between the trimmed V and J ends, which lost 3 bases and 6 bases, there was a span of 12 bases. The CDR3 has 14 residues. DNA of the CDR3: TGTGCCAGCAGTTTCAGGGGTAGAGGCAATGAGCAGTTCTTC. Protein: CASSFRGRGNEQFF.

This chain links TRBV5-1 with TRBJ2-7; 7 bases match TRBD2. This CDR3 contains 16 residues. The germline CDR1 and CDR2 sequences are SGHRS and YFSETQ. The J segment lost 2 bases and the V segment lost 0 bases, leaving 8 bases of the junction unmatched. The CDR3 DNA sequence: TGCGCCAGCAGCTTGGCCGGGGGGAGGAGTACCTACGAGCAGTACTTC. Translating gives CASSLAGGRSTYEQYF.

The chain carries TRBV5-1 and TRBJ1-1, with 7 nucleotides matching TRBD1. This CDR3 is built from 16 residues. Trimming removed 6 bases from V and 7 bases from J; junction bases left unmatched: 18. The germline gives CDR1 SGHRS, CDR2 YFSETQ. The CDR3: CASNWGPPQGTNEAFF. The CDR3 DNA sequence: TGCGCCAGCAACTGGGGGCCCCCACAGGGGACAAATGAAGCTTTCTTT.

This clonotype was found once. This sequence joins TRBV20-1 and TRBJ2-1; TRBD2 is a possible D gene (6 bases). CDR1 DFQATT and CDR2 SNEGSKA come from the germline V gene (reference sequence). CDR3 length: 15 residues. Trimming stripped 1 base from V and 2 bases from J, with 12 bases between. As DNA, the CDR3 is TGCAGTGCTAGAGCTGGCGGGGCCACCTACAATGAGCAGTTCTTC. Its translation is CSARAGGATYNEQFF.

V gene TRBV20-1 combines with J gene TRBJ2-1; D remains unclear. CDR3 length: 13 residues. Per germline, CDR1 DFQATT and CDR2 SNEGSKA (reference sequence). V was shortened by 6 bases and J by 8 bases, with 17 bases between the two germline ends. CDR3 DNA: TGCAGTGCCCCCTTCGGCGGTTTGGATGAGCAGTTCTTC. Protein sequence: CSAPFGGLDEQFF.

The chain has TRBV28 and TRBJ1-6, with a weak D call TRBD1 (5 bases). V was trimmed by 3 bases and J by 10 bases, leaving 16 bases between them. The length of the CDR3 is 15 residues. Looked up from germline, CDR1 is MDHEN and CDR2 is SYDVKM. The CDR3 bases are TGTGCCAGCAGTTTCCTCGGGACCCGGCTATCACCCCTCCACTTT. Protein product: CASSFLGTRLSPLHF.

Only a few counts were recorded for this clonotype. CDR3 loop: CASSPSRQGSDIQYF. The DNA of the CDR3 is TGCGCCAGCAGCCCCTCCCGACAGGGATCGGACATTCAGTACTTC. The chain combines TRBV5-1 with TRBJ2-4; 7 bases are shared with TRBD1. V dropped 4 bases and J dropped 8; count of bases not matched to a gene: 12. The CDR3 is made up of 15 amino acids. Germline V CDR1 and CDR2: SGHRS, YFSETQ.

The gene calls are TRBV3-1 and TRBJ2-1; D possibly corresponds to TRBD2 (6 bases). The V end was cut by 5 bases, the J end by 0 bases, with 11 bases between. Looked up from germline, CDR1 is LGHDT and CDR2 is YNNKEL (reference sequence). The CDR3 runs to 15 residues. CDR3 bases: TGTGCCAGCAGCGCACGGGACTCCTCCTACAATGAGCAGTTCTTC. Amino acids: CASSARDSSYNEQFF.

This clonotype has only a few counts. V is TRBV25-1 and J is TRBJ2-3, with 8 bases fitting TRBD1. V was pared by 7 bases and J by 3 bases, with 6 bases of the junction left unmatched. Germline V CDR1 and CDR2: MGHDK, SYGVNS. This CDR3 contains 14 residues. CDR3 sequence reads: CASIGQGATDTQYF. For the CDR3, the DNA is TGTGCCAGCATAGGGCAGGGGGCGACAGATACGCAGTATTTT.

The V and J genes are TRBV3-1 and TRBJ2-7; 12 bases line up with TRBD2. The germline V gene has CDR1 LGHDT and CDR2 YNNKEL (reference sequence). The J segment lost 5 bases and the V segment lost 4 bases, leaving 6 bases of the junction unmatched. There are 15 residues in the CDR3. DNA of the CDR3: TGTGCCAGCAGCCGAGGACTAGCGGGAATAGACGAGCAGTACTTC. Residues: CASSRGLAGIDEQYF.

This clonotype showed up just a few times. The CDR3 spells CASSLRGLANEKLFF. CDR3 bases: TGCGCCAGCAGCTTGAGGGGTCTTGCTAATGAAAAACTGTTTTTT. This rearrangement joins TRBV5-1 to TRBJ1-4; possible D gene TRBD1, 5 bases. Trimming pared 1 base from V and 3 bases from J, leaving 10 bases between. The CDR3 is 15 residues long. Germline assignment: CDR1 SGHRS and CDR2 YFSETQ.